What follows are 32 T cell receptor beta chains derived from one specimen sequenced in a study of T cell responses to AZD1222 COVID-19 vaccine. Libraries were prepared by immunoSEQ multiplex PCR; TCRdb keeps only in-frame clonotypes and omits some of them. The sample yields fewer than 110,000 clones, roughly 88% seen once. The sample here was peripheral blood, taken on day 0 of AZD1222 vaccination. All receptors derive from an adult in good health.

The rearrangement links TRBV6-5 to TRBJ2-2; 9 nucleotides match TRBD1. The V and J ends lost 5 bases and 5 bases, in that order; junction bases with no gene match: 6. Germline-derived CDR1 and CDR2 are MNHEY and SVGAGI. The CDR3 contains 15 residues. CDR3 sequence (DNA): TGTGCCAGCAGTCACCGACAGGGGGGTACCGGGGAGCTGTTTTTT. This encodes CASSHRQGGTGELFF.

This sequence joins TRBV7-3 and TRBJ2-2; possibly TRBD1 or TRBD2 for D (5 bases each). This CDR3 comprises 15 residues. Trimming shortened V by 5 bases and J by 5 bases, and 15 bases separated the two germline ends. Germline V gene data show CDR1 as SGHTA and CDR2 as FQGTGA. The CDR3 DNA sequence: TGTGCCAGCAGCCCACTGGGGGTGAGGACCGGGGAGCTGTTTTTT. Translated, it gives CASSPLGVRTGELFF.

This chain joins TRBV11-2 and TRBJ2-5, with a weak D call TRBD2 (6 bases). Germline CDR1 SGHAT, CDR2 FQNNGV. V was cut by 5 bases and J by 7 bases, with 20 bases left in between. The CDR3 length is 15 residues. The CDR3 region is CASSPTGALGGTQYF. CDR3 DNA sequence: TGTGCCAGCAGCCCGACCGGGGCCCTCGGGGGGACCCAGTACTTC.

The chain has TRBV10-3 and TRBJ2-3; D not certain. The V end lost 10 bases, the J end lost 2 bases, and 19 bases lay between the germline ends. This CDR3 has 15 residues. Germline CDR1 ENHRY, CDR2 SYGVKD. CDR3 sequence: CATASEASSTDTQYF. In nucleotides, the CDR3 is TGTGCCACCGCTTCCGAGGCATCGTCCACAGATACGCAGTATTTT.

The rearrangement uses TRBV12-3 or TRBV12-4 and TRBJ1-1; a weak D match, TRBD1 (6 bases). The CDR3 length is 13 residues. The V and J ends lost 6 bases and 7 bases respectively, with 15 bases between them. The CDR3: CASSRIGTFEAFF. In DNA, the CDR3 is TGTGCCAGCAGCCGGATTGGGACATTTGAAGCTTTCTTT.

V is TRBV7-6 and J is TRBJ1-5, with TRBD1 matching 7 bases. Germline values: CDR1 SGHVS, CDR2 FNYEAQ. The J segment lost 6 bases and the V segment lost 0 bases, leaving 5 bases of the junction unmatched. The CDR3 is 15 residues long. The CDR3 region has the DNA TGTGCCAGCAGCTTAGCGGCAGGGGGTGGTCAGCCCCAGCATTTT. Its translation: CASSLAAGGGQPQHF.

The rearrangement links TRBV6-5 to TRBJ2-3, with a tentative D call TRBD2 (6 bases). The CDR3 contains 15 residues. The V end lost 8 bases, the J end lost 4 bases, and 19 bases lay between the germline ends. Looked up from germline, CDR1 is MNHEY and CDR2 is SVGAGI. The CDR3 is CASRRTSLAADTQYF. The CDR3 nucleotides read TGTGCCAGCCGTCGGACATCCTTAGCGGCAGATACGCAGTATTTT.

The chain links TRBV9 to TRBJ1-4; unclear D gene. Deletions cut 0 bases from V and 5 bases from J, with 11 bases between. Germline lookup yields CDR1 SGDLS and CDR2 YYNGEE. The length of the CDR3 is 15 residues. The CDR3 is CASSVGPGSNEKLFF. In DNA form, the CDR3 reads TGTGCCAGCAGCGTAGGTCCGGGCTCAAATGAAAAACTGTTTTTT.

V and J are TRBV12-5 and TRBJ2-7; D possibly uses TRBD1 or TRBD2 (5 bases each). Deletions cut 4 bases from V and 7 bases from J, with 8 bases between. Germline CDR1 and CDR2: LGHNT and FRNRAP. CDR3 length equals 11 residues. The CDR3 DNA reads as TGTGCTAGTGGTTGGAGGACAGAGCAGTACTTC. Translating gives CASGWRTEQYF.

This chain's CDR3 is CAATRQGQGISYNEQFF. CDR3 DNA: TGTGCCGCAACCCGTCAGGGGCAGGGAATTTCCTACAATGAGCAGTTCTTC. J is TRBJ2-1 and V is TRBV10-3, with a possible D match to TRBD1 (6 bases). V was cut by 11 bases and J by 1 base, with 24 bases left in between. Germline lookup yields CDR1 ENHRY and CDR2 SYGVKD. The CDR3 extends over 17 amino acids.

This chain connects TRBV10-2 to TRBJ2-2; D is possibly TRBD1 (6 bases). Trimming left V 9 bases short and J 6 bases short, with 8 bases between. The CDR3 is 11 amino acids. Germline CDR1 reads WSHSY; CDR2 reads SAAADI. The CDR3 sequence is CASTGPGELFF. The CDR3 coding sequence is TGCGCCAGTACAGGGCCCGGGGAGCTGTTTTTT.

The chain uses TRBV11-2 and TRBJ1-1; TRBD1 might be the D (5 bases). Germline V gene lookup returns CDR1 SGHAT and CDR2 FQNNGV. V lost 3 bases, J lost 4 bases, and 9 bases lay in between. CDR3 length equals 13 residues. CDR3 loop: CASSLQGSTEAFF. The DNA for the CDR3 is TGTGCCAGCAGCTTGCAGGGTTCCACTGAAGCTTTCTTT.

The chain couples TRBV27 to TRBJ1-2, with D uncertain. With 4 bases removed from V and 2 bases from J, the gap between germline ends came to 11 bases. The CDR3 has 14 residues. Germline assignment: CDR1 MNHEY and CDR2 SMNVEV (reference sequence). The CDR3 region has the DNA TGTGCCAGCAGTTCGGTCTCTCAGAACTATGGCTACACCTTC. This codes for CASSSVSQNYGYTF.

CDR3 DNA: TGTGCCAGCAGTGAACGTGCAGGGAGTAACTATGGCTACACCTTC. Translation gives CASSERAGSNYGYTF. The rearrangement links TRBV2 to TRBJ1-2, with D maybe TRBD1 (5 bases). The CDR3 sequence is 15 residues long. V was pared by 2 bases and J by 1 base, with 11 bases between. Germline CDR1 and CDR2: SNHLY and FYNNEI.

The gene calls are TRBV19 and TRBJ1-2, with D maybe TRBD1 (5 bases). The CDR3 runs to 13 residues. Looked up from germline, CDR1 is LNHDA and CDR2 is SQIVND (reference sequence). V was trimmed by 7 bases and J by 7 bases, leaving 16 bases between them. CDR3 sequence reads: CASMDAHRSGYTF. DNA of the CDR3: TGTGCCAGTATGGACGCCCACAGGTCTGGCTACACCTTC.

In this sample, this clone turned up once. The V call is TRBV7-8, the J call TRBJ1-5; the D is unclear. Trimming cost V 0 bases and J 8 bases, with 5 bases left between them. The CDR3 extends over 12 amino acids. Germline-derived CDR1 and CDR2 are SGHVS and FQNEAQ. CDR3 coding DNA: TGTGCCAGCAGCTTAGCGTTGGAGCCCCAGCATTTT. It codes for CASSLALEPQHF.

The chain uses TRBV6-5 and TRBJ1-2, with a weak D call TRBD1 (5 bases). Trimming cost V 7 bases and J 4 bases, with 16 bases left between them. The germline V gene encodes CDR1 MNHEY and CDR2 SVGAGI. The CDR3 loop spans 14 amino acids. The CDR3 sequence is CASTKSGTLYGYTF. CDR3 in DNA: TGTGCCAGCACCAAAAGTGGGACTCTCTATGGCTACACCTTC.

V is TRBV7-9 and J is TRBJ2-3, with D tentatively TRBD2 (6 bases). CDR3 length: 17 residues. V dropped 1 base and J dropped 0 bases, with 14 bases sitting between them. The germline gives CDR1 SEHNR, CDR2 FQNEAQ (reference sequence). The CDR3 sequence: CASSLEAGTASTDTQYF. The CDR3 DNA reads TGTGCCAGCAGCTTAGAAGCGGGCACGGCTAGCACAGATACGCAGTATTTT.

This chain joins TRBV30 and TRBJ1-1; D remains unclear. V lost 2 bases and J lost 8, with 15 bases in between. Germline CDR1 GTSNPN, CDR2 SVGIG (reference sequence). This CDR3 is built from 13 residues. In DNA form, the CDR3 reads TGTGCCTGGAGTATTTGGTCTCAAAGCGAAGCTTTCTTT. Translation: CAWSIWSQSEAFF.

The chain joins TRBV6-5 to TRBJ1-1; D uncertain. The germline V gene has CDR1 MNHEY and CDR2 SVGAGI. The CDR3 has 14 amino acids. The V gene lost 2 bases and the J gene lost 1 base, with 8 bases spanning the gap. CDR3 DNA: TGTGCCAGCAGTTACGGGGAATGGAACACTGAAGCTTTCTTT. It codes for CASSYGEWNTEAFF.

The CDR3 DNA reads as TGTGCCAGCAGTTTGTACTCTGGGGCCAACGTCCTGACTTTC. It codes for CASSLYSGANVLTF. J is TRBJ2-6 and V is TRBV27; D gene ambiguous. The CDR3 length is 14 residues. CDR1 and CDR2 (germline): MNHEY, SMNVEV (reference sequence). V was clipped by 3 bases and J by 0 bases, with 3 bases between them.

CDR3 coding DNA: TGTGCCTGGAGTGACCGGGAGTCTTGGAGCTCCTACGAGCAGTACTTC. This codes for CAWSDRESWSSYEQYF. The chain has TRBV30 and TRBJ2-7; D may be TRBD2 (6 bases). CDR3 length: 16 residues. Germline-derived CDR1 and CDR2 are GTSNPN and SVGIG (reference sequence). V was trimmed by 1 base and J by 0 bases, leaving 16 bases between them.

The chain couples TRBV29-1 to TRBJ2-5; weak D call: TRBD2 (6 bases). The ends were cut back, 6 bases at V and 3 bases at J, with 14 bases in the middle. In germline, CDR1 is SQVTM, CDR2 ANQGSEA. This CDR3 is 13 amino acids long. This CDR3 is CSVEGLRKETQYF. The CDR3 nucleotides are TGCAGCGTGGAGGGGCTAAGGAAAGAGACCCAGTACTTC.

The chain combines TRBV7-2 with TRBJ1-1, with 7 bases fitting TRBD1. The germline V gene encodes CDR1 SGHTA and CDR2 FQGNSA. This CDR3 comprises 16 residues. With V trimmed by 1 base and J by 13 bases, 18 bases remained unmatched. Written as DNA, the CDR3 is TGTGCCAGCAGCTTAGGAGCGCGTAGACAGGGAACGGATGGTTTCTTT. Its protein is CASSLGARRQGTDGFF. Filled out from reference TRBV7-2 and TRBJ1-1, the complete variable domain reads GAGVSQSPSNKVTEKGKDVELRCDPISGHTALYWYRQSLGQGLEFLIYFQGNSAPDKSGLPSDRFSAERTGGSVSTLTIQRTQQEDSAVYLCASSLGARRQGTDGFFGQGTRLTVV.

J is TRBJ1-2 and V is TRBV6-5, with TRBD1 matching over 7 bases. The germline gives CDR1 MNHEY, CDR2 SVGAGI. This CDR3 is built from 13 residues. With V trimmed by 6 bases and J by 3 bases, 4 bases remained unmatched. The CDR3 is CASSSDRYYGYTF. In DNA form, the CDR3 reads TGTGCCAGCAGCTCGGACAGGTACTATGGCTACACCTTC.

This clone was detected once. The chain recombines TRBV11-3 with TRBJ1-1; D not certain. V was clipped by 5 bases and J by 8 bases, with 15 bases between them. This CDR3 region has 13 residues. Germline CDR1 and CDR2: SGHNT and YENEEA. CDR3 loop: CASSPNGGPEAFF. CDR3 nucleotide sequence: TGTGCCAGCAGCCCAAACGGAGGCCCCGAAGCTTTCTTT.

This chain joins TRBV6-5 and TRBJ1-4, with 7 positions matching TRBD1. The CDR3 totals 15 residues. Germline V gene sequence: CDR1 MNHEY, CDR2 SVGAGI. V was pared by 10 bases and J by 0 bases, with 8 bases of the junction left unmatched. The CDR3 sequence is CATRGGLATNEKLFF. The CDR3 DNA is TGTGCCACCAGGGGGGGGCTTGCAACTAATGAAAAACTGTTTTTT.

This chain connects TRBV4-1 to TRBJ1-6; a possible D gene is TRBD1 (6 bases). This CDR3 comprises 16 residues. V lost 4 bases and J 10 bases, leaving 20 bases between the germline ends. Germline CDR1 reads MGHRA; CDR2 reads YSYEKL. Here the CDR3 DNA reads TGCGCCAGCAGCCCAGGGGTCAGGGGCGTGGGGTCACCCCTCCACTTT. Translation gives CASSPGVRGVGSPLHF.

The chain is built from TRBV2 and TRBJ2-1; TRBD2 agrees at 12 bases. This CDR3 comprises 15 residues. Per the germline V gene, CDR1 is SNHLY and CDR2 is FYNNEI. V was pared by 2 bases and J by 6 bases, with 2 bases of the junction left unmatched. CDR3 loop: CASSESLAGGNEQFF. The CDR3 coding sequence is TGTGCCAGCAGTGAATCACTAGCGGGGGGCAATGAGCAGTTCTTC. The full variable domain, with the rest looked up from reference TRBV2 and TRBJ2-1, is EPEVTQTPSHQVTQMGQEVILRCVPISNHLYFYWYRQILGQKVEFLVSFYNNEISEKSEIFDDQFSVERPDGSNFTLKIRSTKLEDSAMYFCASSESLAGGNEQFFGPGTRLTVL.

This chain links TRBV7-6 with TRBJ2-1; D is ambiguous. The V gene lost 6 bases and the J gene lost 3 bases, with 15 bases spanning the gap. CDR1 is SGHVS and CDR2 is FNYEAQ in the germline V gene. The CDR3 has 15 amino acids. The chain's CDR3 is CASSPPPGYYNEQFF. The DNA of the CDR3 is TGTGCCAGCAGTCCCCCCCCGGGTTACTACAATGAGCAGTTCTTC.

This chain joins TRBV5-1 and TRBJ2-1; no clear D. The CDR3 spans 14 residues. Germline values: CDR1 SGHRS, CDR2 YFSETQ. Trimming took off 0 bases at V and 5 bases at J, with 9 bases between the two ends. For the CDR3, the DNA is TGCGCCAGCAGCTTGGCCGGGCCAGACAATGAGCAGTTCTTC. This translates into CASSLAGPDNEQFF.

The chain joins TRBV12-3 or TRBV12-4 to TRBJ1-1; tentative D call: TRBD1 (5 bases). The germline V and J ends were trimmed by 6 bases and 1 base, with 9 bases remaining between them. The CDR3 spans 13 residues. CDR3 in DNA: TGTGCCAGCAGCAGGGTTGGGAACACTGAAGCTTTCTTT. Its protein product is CASSRVGNTEAFF.